The rows below give T cell receptor beta chains drawn from one sample of a study of cytomegalovirus exposure and HLA in healthy donors. The table came from immunoSEQ multiplex PCR; TCRdb's copy has only in-frame clones and leaves some out. Here the sample spans about 180,000 clones, about two thirds being singletons. Material: PBMCs. The receptor set was obtained from a human donor in good health. Each CDR3 is given with its conserved first and last residue. A D gene is named only where the DNA matches it firmly. Size tells how often a clone was seen (once, few, many) or the class of an expanded clone, and some rows leave it out.

J: TRBJ2-7
D: -
V: TRBV4-1
size: once
DNA: TGCGCCAGCAGCAGGATAACAGGGGAGGACGAGCAGTACTTC
CDR3: CASSRITGEDEQYF

J: TRBJ1-5
D: -
V: TRBV5-5
size: -
DNA: TGTGCCAGCAGCCTCCAACAGGTCGGGTGGCCCCAGCATTTT
CDR3: CASSLQQVGWPQHF

J: TRBJ1-2
D: TRBD1
V: TRBV27
size: -
DNA: TGTGCCAGCAGTCTTCTACCAGGGGGCGGTAGCTACTATGGCTACACCTTC
CDR3: CASSLLPGGGSYYGYTF

J: TRBJ2-5
D: TRBD2
V: TRBV9
size: -
DNA: TGTGCCAGCAGCGGGGGACTAGCGGAGTACCAAGAGACCCAGTACTTC
CDR3: CASSGGLAEYQETQYF

J: TRBJ2-7
D: TRBD1
V: TRBV29-1
size: few
DNA: TGCAGCGTTGAAGGGGACAGAAACGAGCAGTACTTC
CDR3: CSVEGDRNEQYF

J: TRBJ1-5
D: TRBD1
V: TRBV12-5
size: -
DNA: TGTGCTAGTGCCGAGGACAGGGAGCCCCAGCATTTT
CDR3: CASAEDREPQHF

J: TRBJ1-5
D: -
V: TRBV15
size: -
DNA: TGTGCCACCAGCAGAGACAGGGGCGAAAATCAGCCCCAGCATTTT
CDR3: CATSRDRGENQPQHF

J: TRBJ2-7
D: TRBD1
V: TRBV18
size: -
DNA: TGTGCCAGTCGGGACAGGAGTGATACCGAGCAGTACTTC
CDR3: CASRDRSDTEQYF

J: TRBJ2-7
D: -
V: TRBV2
size: -
DNA: TGTGCCAGCAGTCAGGAATACGAGCAGTACTTC
CDR3: CASSQEYEQYF

J: TRBJ1-2
D: TRBD1
V: TRBV5-4
size: -
DNA: TGTGCCAGCAGCCCCCTGGACAGGGCGAACTATGGCTACACCTTC
CDR3: CASSPLDRANYGYTF

J: TRBJ2-3
D: TRBD2
V: TRBV18
size: -
DNA: TGTGCCAGCTCAGGGAGGGACAGCACAGATACGCAGTATTTT
CDR3: CASSGRDSTDTQYF

J: TRBJ2-7
D: TRBD1
V: TRBV7-7
size: -
DNA: TGTGCTAGCAGCCCCGGGACAGGGAACTACGAGCAGTACTTC
CDR3: CASSPGTGNYEQYF

J: TRBJ2-3
D: -
V: TRBV5-1
size: -
DNA: TGCGCCAGCAGCTTGGACGGGGAGACGAACACAGATACGCAGTATTTT
CDR3: CASSLDGETNTDTQYF

J: TRBJ2-5
D: TRBD2
V: TRBV19
size: -
DNA: TGTGCCAGTAGTCCGGGGGGGGGAATCGAGACCCAGTACTTC
CDR3: CASSPGGGIETQYF

J: TRBJ2-7
D: TRBD2
V: TRBV5-6
size: -
DNA: TGTGCCAGCAGTTTCGAGCGGGGGACCTACGAGCAGTACTTC
CDR3: CASSFERGTYEQYF

J: TRBJ1-2
D: TRBD1
V: TRBV19
size: -
DNA: TGTGCCAGTAGTATAGGGTCCCCGACAGGGAGATATGGCTACACCTTC
CDR3: CASSIGSPTGRYGYTF

J: TRBJ2-7
D: TRBD1
V: TRBV14
size: few
DNA: TGTGCCAGCAGCCATATGGACAGGGGCGTACACGAGCAGTACTTC
CDR3: CASSHMDRGVHEQYF

J: TRBJ2-7
D: TRBD1
V: TRBV6-5
size: once
DNA: TGTGCCAGCAGTGGGACAGGGACCTACGAGCAGTACTTC
CDR3: CASSGTGTYEQYF

J: TRBJ2-3
D: -
V: TRBV6-5
size: once
DNA: TGTGCCAGCAGGGGTCAAGGCGGTACGCAGTATTTT
CDR3: CASRGQGGTQYF

J: TRBJ2-7
D: -
V: TRBV7-2
size: -
DNA: TGTGCCAGCAGCTCCCAACCCACAGGGCGCGAGCAGTACTTC
CDR3: CASSSQPTGREQYF

J: TRBJ2-3
D: -
V: TRBV5-4
size: few
DNA: TGTGCCAGCAGCTTGGCCGGGACATTCAGCACAGATACGCAGTATTTT
CDR3: CASSLAGTFSTDTQYF

J: TRBJ1-1
D: TRBD1
V: TRBV4-1
size: -
DNA: TGCGCCAGCAGCCCTGCCGGGACAGGGAAAGCTAGCACTGAAGCTTTCTTT
CDR3: CASSPAGTGKASTEAFF

J: TRBJ1-5
D: -
V: TRBV5-8
size: few
DNA: TGTGCCAGCAGCTTGTTGGACAGAACCTATAGCAATCAGCCCCAGCATTTT
CDR3: CASSLLDRTYSNQPQHF

J: TRBJ2-5
D: TRBD2
V: TRBV7-9
size: -
DNA: TGTGCCAGCAGCCCGAGACTAGCGGGGGGGTACCAAGAGACCCAGTACTTC
CDR3: CASSPRLAGGYQETQYF

J: TRBJ2-3
D: TRBD1
V: TRBV7-3
size: once
DNA: TGTGCCAGCAGGATCGGACAGGGTGGAGATACGCAGTATTTT
CDR3: CASRIGQGGDTQYF

J: TRBJ2-1
D: TRBD2
V: TRBV7-2
size: once
DNA: TGTGCCAGCAGCTTTAGCGGGGGGGCGAGTGAGCAGTTCTTC
CDR3: CASSFSGGASEQFF

J: TRBJ1-1
D: -
V: TRBV6-5
size: -
DNA: TGTGCCAGCAAAAACGAGGAGCTAGCTTTCTTT
CDR3: CASKNEELAFF